The 8 T cell receptor beta chains given below trace back to one sample, sequenced in a study of T cell repertoires in cytomegalovirus infection. TCRdb reprocessed the reads with MiXCR, giving one entry per CDR3 protein. The profile shows roughly 990,000 distinct CDR3 sequences, 25% to 40% of them singletons. The antigens of these receptors remain unknown. This sample comprised cultured CD8+ T cells from PBMCs, obtained from culture after CMV antigen stimulation. Source of these receptors: a human donor in good health (CMV status not recorded). Some clones in this sample may be carry-over from other donors' samples.

The sample holds a few counts of this clonotype. This chain connects TRBV2 to TRBJ1-1; 8 bases fit TRBD1. V was pared by 8 bases and J by 7 bases, with 3 bases of the junction left unmatched. This CDR3 comprises 11 residues. From germline, CDR1 is SNHLY and CDR2 FYNNEI. The DNA of the CDR3 is TGTGCCAGCCTGGACAGGGTTGAAGCTTTCTTT. Translating gives CASLDRVEAFF.

The genes are TRBV27 and TRBJ2-7; maybe TRBD2 (7 bases). The CDR3 is 15 amino acids. The germline V gene encodes CDR1 MNHEY and CDR2 SMNVEV (reference sequence). V dropped 0 bases and J dropped 4 bases, with 13 bases sitting between them. The CDR3 DNA follows: TGTGCCAGCAGTTTATCACCGGGGGGCGCATACGAGCAGTACTTC. Amino acid sequence: CASSLSPGGAYEQYF.

V usage is TRBV27 and J usage is TRBJ2-2, with D possibly called TRBD1 or TRBD2 (5 bases each). Germline V gene lookup returns CDR1 MNHEY and CDR2 SMNVEV (reference sequence). The CDR3 loop spans 11 amino acids. Between the trimmed V and J ends, which lost 4 bases and 9 bases, there was a span of 6 bases. CDR3 loop: CASSWGWELFF. As DNA, the CDR3 is TGTGCCAGCAGTTGGGGGTGGGAGCTGTTTTTT.

This clonotype appeared many times. The gene calls are TRBV7-2 and TRBJ2-7; D is possibly TRBD1 or TRBD2 (6 bases each). The germline V and J ends were trimmed by 7 bases and 10 bases, with 14 bases remaining between them. The V gene's germline CDR1 is SGHTA and CDR2 FQGNSA. The CDR3 runs 11 residues. The CDR3 loop reads CASNDGGRQYV. The DNA for the CDR3 is TGTGCCAGCAACGATGGGGGGCGACAGTACGTC.

The chain uses TRBV6-6 and TRBJ1-1, with TRBD1 matching over 12 bases. Germline CDR1 and CDR2: MNHNY and SVGAGI (reference sequence). The CDR3 extends over 17 amino acids. J gave up 6 bases and V 2 bases, and 10 bases lay outside the gene matches. CDR3 protein: CASSYDGTGGDWAEAFF. In DNA form, the CDR3 reads TGTGCCAGCAGTTACGACGGGACAGGGGGCGATTGGGCTGAAGCTTTCTTT.

This clonotype was observed a handful of times. The V gene is TRBV3-1, the J gene TRBJ2-1, with D tentatively TRBD1 (5 bases). The germline V gene has CDR1 LGHDT and CDR2 YNNKEL (reference sequence). The CDR3 spans 17 residues. Trimming took 0 bases from V and 2 from J, leaving 14 bases between them. For the CDR3, the DNA is TGTGCCAGCAGCCAAGATCGAGGAGACAGACCCTACAATGAGCAGTTCTTC. It yields the protein CASSQDRGDRPYNEQFF.

Many counts were recorded for this clonotype. The chain combines TRBV7-9 with TRBJ1-2, with D uncertain. Germline CDR1 reads SEHNR; CDR2 reads FQNEAQ (reference sequence). The CDR3 extends over 18 amino acids. V was shortened by 4 bases and J by 4 bases, with 25 bases between the two germline ends. Here the CDR3 DNA reads TGTGCCAGCAGCTATCTTCTACGGGCTCGCAAAGGGCTCTATGGCTACACCTTC. Encoded protein: CASSYLLRARKGLYGYTF.

This clonotype was seen only a few times. The chain uses TRBV11-2 and TRBJ2-5; a weak D match, TRBD2 (5 bases). V gave up 2 bases and J gave up 5 bases, with 9 bases separating them. The CDR3 covers 13 residues. Per germline, CDR1 SGHAT and CDR2 FQNNGV. Here the CDR3 DNA reads TGTGCCAGCAGCTTAATGCCGGGGGAGACCCAGTACTTC. Translated: CASSLMPGETQYF.